These 11 T cell receptor beta chains originate from one sample sequenced in a study of monozygotic twins with inflammatory bowel disease. TCRdb reprocessed the 5' RACE reads and keeps a single row for each CDR3 protein, giving no DNA. This sample contains fewer than 200,000 distinct CDR3 sequences. Sequenced: blood. Every receptor here comes from a human donor with ulcerative colitis or Crohn's disease, or a healthy co-twin of an affected twin (not recorded which).

The chain has TRBV30 and TRBJ2-7. Germline V lookup: CDR1 GTSNPN, CDR2 SVGIG (reference sequence). The CDR3 covers 12 residues. Here the CDR3 reads CAWSVRDGERYF.

The gene calls are TRBV7-9 and TRBJ2-2. CDR3 length equals 14 residues. Per germline, CDR1 SEHNR and CDR2 FQNEAQ (reference sequence). CDR3 loop: CASRENANTGELFF.

The CDR3: CASKRDRVYNEQFF. The V and J genes are TRBV27 and TRBJ2-1; the TCRdb call, TRBD1, lacks DNA for checking. Germline CDR1 reads MNHEY; CDR2 reads SMNVEV (reference sequence). There are 14 residues in the CDR3.

This sequence joins TRBV5-1 and TRBJ2-7; TCRdb calls TRBD1, which cannot be checked without DNA. From germline, CDR1 is SGHRS and CDR2 YFSETQ. The CDR3 has 15 amino acids. CDR3 protein: CASRLGHSIPGEQYF.

The chain combines TRBV28 with TRBJ2-2; the TRBD1 assignment by TCRdb is unverifiable without DNA. This CDR3 comprises 13 residues. Germline assignment: CDR1 MDHEN and CDR2 SYDVKM. CDR3 amino acids: CASKTGDAGELFF.

This sequence joins TRBV7-2 and TRBJ1-1. CDR3 length equals 13 residues. Germline lookup yields CDR1 SGHTA and CDR2 FQGNSA. CDR3 loop: CASSLAAVGEAFF.

V gene TRBV20-1 combines with J gene TRBJ1-1; absent DNA, TCRdb's TRBD1 call cannot be checked. Germline values: CDR1 DFQATT, CDR2 SNEGSKA (reference sequence). The CDR3 contains 13 residues. CDR3: CSARGGGIPEAFF.

The chain recombines TRBV6-2 or TRBV6-3 with TRBJ2-1; the TCRdb call, TRBD2, lacks DNA for checking. The CDR3 spans 14 residues. In germline, CDR1 is MNHEY, CDR2 SVGEGT. The chain's CDR3 is CASSRLADHNEQFF.

V and J are TRBV10-2 and TRBJ2-7; TCRdb returns TRBD2, unconfirmable since there is no DNA. The CDR3 runs to 16 residues. The germline gives CDR1 WSHSY, CDR2 SAAADI. The CDR3 loop reads CASSGGTSGASYEQYF.

J is TRBJ2-5 and V is TRBV10-3; the TRBD2 assignment by TCRdb is unverifiable without DNA. This CDR3 is built from 13 residues. Germline-derived CDR1 and CDR2 are ENHRY and SYGVKD. The CDR3 sequence: CAASGRAGETQYF.

This chain links TRBV20-1 with TRBJ1-6; with no DNA, the TCRdb D assignment of TRBD1 cannot be verified. CDR1 is DFQATT and CDR2 is SNEGSKA in the germline V gene (reference sequence). The CDR3 runs 18 residues. CDR3 amino acids: CSARDPQGESSYNSPLHF.